This T cell receptor (beta chain) was identified during a study of tumor and adjacent non-tumor tissue in lung cancer. Across the study: Stage I to III disease affected roughly ten men and roughly five women aged about 31 to 80. On average, productive TCRbeta reads reached some 4.2 million per sample. Overall study findings and caveats: In normal lung, the top 100 clones were significantly more dominant than in tumor.

Concerning this clonotype: Its antigen is undetermined. This CDR3 fails to terminate in the conserved phenylalanine or tryptophan, so it likely reflects a read error.

A modified ARM-PCR protocol with three rounds of nested PCR amplified TCRbeta. A single record per CDR3 protein comes from TCRdb applying MiXCR to the multiplex PCR reads. There are 76,000 or so distinct CDR3 sequences in the sample; around 70% occur only once, and around an eighth lies in the top ten. No cell sorting was done before RNA was extracted from the tissue. Germline CDR1 reads MNHNS; CDR2 reads SASEGT. V lost 2 bases and J lost 4, with 15 bases in between. The CDR3 is made up of 16 amino acids. The genes are TRBV6-1 and TRBJ1-5; D is ambiguous. Sequencing input: lung tumor tissue. The TCR was taken from a woman in her 70s with non-small cell lung cancer. The CDR3 region is CASSELANSGNQPQHY. The CDR3 bases are TGTGCCAGCAGTGAACTTGCAAACTCGGGGAATCAGCCCCAGCATTAT.